This T cell receptor (beta chain) was retrieved from a study of blood T cell repertoires in COVID-19. Across the study: Acute and convalescent COVID-19 specimens originated in the United States, Italy and Spain.

Original methodology: Nucleated cell number was recorded as an estimate derived from reference gene primer amplification. TCRdb keeps only in-frame clones here, not all; method: immunoSEQ multiplex PCR. V, J and clone size reflect that table, while D and trimming were determined from the DNA. The sample holds roughly 95,000 clones, 80% to 85% seen once. Germline V gives CDR1 LNHDA, CDR2 SQIVND (reference sequence). This CDR3 comprises 15 residues. The V gene end was trimmed by 5 bases and the J gene end by 0 bases; junction bases not matched to a gene: 7. The sequenced material came from peripheral blood. The rearrangement joins TRBV19 to TRBJ2-7; 7 bases align to TRBD1. The clonotype was recovered from a man aged 55-75 years with acute or convalescent COVID-19. This chain's CDR3 is CASSVTGAYSYEQYF. The CDR3 DNA follows: TGTGCCAGTAGTGTCACAGGGGCCTACTCCTACGAGCAGTACTTC.